This paragraph covers one T cell receptor (beta chain) sequence. Trimming took off 0 bases at V and 14 bases at J, with 12 bases between the two ends. Germline loops: CDR1 SGDLS, CDR2 YYNGEE. The CDR3 loop spans 13 amino acids. This entry comes from a study of response to subunit inactivated influenza vaccine. TCRdb fed the RT-PCR reads into MiXCR, producing one record per CDR3 protein. The sample has over 800,000 distinct CDR3 sequences, roughly 20% seen once. This TCR was sampled from a man aged 50 to 59 who received an inactivated influenza vaccine. The V gene is TRBV9, the J gene TRBJ1-6, with D perhaps TRBD1 (5 bases). Specimen: PBMCs from blood, collected about 5 days after vaccination. The CDR3 loop is CASSVGETASLHF. The CDR3 bases are TGTGCCAGCAGCGTAGGTGAGACAGCATCCCTCCACTTT. The whole variable domain, remainder taken from reference TRBV9 and TRBJ1-6, is DSGVTQTPKHLITATGQRVTLRCSPRSGDLSVYWYQQSLDQGLQFLIQYYNGEERAKGNILERFSAQQFPDLHSELNLSSLELGDSALYFCASSVGETASLHFGNGTRLTVT.